The entry below gives a single T cell receptor beta chain sequence along with its context. The antigen is unknown. The V and J ends lost 3 bases and 2 bases respectively, with 5 bases between them. Germline V lookup: CDR1 MDHEN, CDR2 SYDVKM. The CDR3 extends over 12 amino acids. Data came from immunoSEQ multiplex PCR; TCRdb stores just in-frame clones and leaves some out. This table has 50,000 to 55,000 clones, nearly 95% appearing once. This sample is part of a study of siplizumab effects on memory and regulatory T cells. Study-level findings and limits: Naive T cells appeared more varied than memory cells and looked like key alloresponse contributors.

The sequence came from a human donor in good health. Sequencing was done on a sample of CD8+ T cells sorted from blood. V gene TRBV28 combines with J gene TRBJ2-7; D gene unclear. The CDR3 here is CASSFVTYEQYF. The CDR3 coding sequence is TGTGCCAGCAGTTTTGTGACCTACGAGCAGTACTTC.